This T cell receptor beta chain was captured in a study of cytotoxic CD8 clonotypes in ibrutinib-treated CLL. TCRdb's table, derived via immunoSEQ multiplex PCR, lists solely in-frame clones and lacks some. The top ten clones hold 15% to 17% of a sample with roughly 250,000 clones, roughly 70% of them seen once. About this clone: What it binds is unknown.

Study-wide results and limits: A rise in clonality was seen at ibrutinib response, and a fall back toward baseline was seen at progression.

V shed 2 bases and J shed 2 bases, with 7 bases lying between them. In germline, CDR1 is MDHEN, CDR2 SYDVKM. The CDR3 contains 14 residues. The clonotype comes from a human donor with chronic lymphocytic leukemia. This material consisted of PBMCs, taken after 24 months of ibrutinib treatment. The chain uses TRBV28 and TRBJ2-1, with TRBD1 as a possible D gene (5 bases). CDR3 residues: CASSLQGAYNEQFF. CDR3 nucleotide sequence: TGTGCCAGCAGTTTACAGGGCGCCTACAATGAGCAGTTCTTC.